Listed below are T cell receptor beta chains from one sample, sequenced in a study of T cells in localized non-small cell lung cancer. TCRdb's copy holds only in-frame clones and misses some; the assay was immunoSEQ multiplex PCR. The top ten hold more than 9% of the sample, which has about 83,000 clones, more than 70% seen once. The specimen comprised peripheral blood, sampled before any cancer treatment. These receptors all come from a female donor over 55 with stage I lung adenocarcinoma. Both conserved end residues are part of each CDR3. D genes are given only for firm matches. Expanded clones are given a class, and other clones once, few, many or no size at all.

>TRBV6-5|TRBD1|14|TRBJ1-5|few
TGTGCCAGCAGAGGGACAGGGAAGGGACAGCCCCAGCATTTT
CASRGTGKGQPQHF
>TRBV18|TRBD1|14|TRBJ1-5|-
TGTGCCAGCTCACGGGACAGGGGTAATCAGCCCCAGCATTTT
CASSRDRGNQPQHF
>TRBV4-2|TRBD1|16|TRBJ2-7|-
TGTGCCAGCAGCCAAGATGGGCACAGGGGGCCATCCGAGCAGTACTTC
CASSQDGHRGPSEQYF
>TRBV6-1|-|14|TRBJ1-3|-
TGTGCCAGCAGTAACCCGGGAACTGGAAACACCATATATTTT
CASSNPGTGNTIYF
>TRBV28|-|13|TRBJ1-2|-
TGTGCCAGCAGTTTAATGACGGCAAGTGGCTACACCTTC
CASSLMTASGYTF
>TRBV29-1|-|14|TRBJ1-1|-
TGCAGCGCCGGAGGGTGGGCGGGGGCGACTGAAGCTTTCTTT
CSAGGWAGATEAFF
>TRBV6-1|TRBD2|17|TRBJ2-1|-
TGTGCCAGCAGTGAAGCATTAGCGGGAGGGCCAGGATTTGAGCAGTTCTTC
CASSEALAGGPGFEQFF
>TRBV2|-|17|TRBJ1-1|-
TGTGCCAGCAGTGCTCATGCCGGACTGAGCATGAACACTGAAGCTTTCTTT
CASSAHAGLSMNTEAFF
>TRBV5-6|-|14|TRBJ1-2|-
TGTGCCAGCAGACCCTACAGGGAGGGCTATGGCTACACCTTC
CASRPYREGYGYTF
>TRBV7-3|-|16|TRBJ2-1|-
TGTGCCAGCAGCCCTCTCGGGACCTCCTCCTACAATGAGCAGTTCTTC
CASSPLGTSSYNEQFF
>TRBV6-5|-|13|TRBJ1-3|-
TGTGCCAGCAGTCTCAACTCTGGAAACACCATATATTTT
CASSLNSGNTIYF
>TRBV7-2|-|14|TRBJ1-5|-
TGTGCCAGCAGCTTAGACAGGGCGGCTCAGCCCCAGCATTTT
CASSLDRAAQPQHF
>TRBV28|TRBD1|13|TRBJ1-2|once
TGTGCCAGCAGAGACAGGGTTTTGGGCGGCTACACCTTC
CASRDRVLGGYTF
>TRBV9|-|15|TRBJ1-1|few
TGTGCCAGCAGCTCCCAGGGAGGGAAGAACACTGAAGCTTTCTTT
CASSSQGGKNTEAFF
>TRBV11-3|-|13|TRBJ2-2|-
TGTGCCAGCAGCTTATCCCCCACCGGGGAGCTGTTTTTT
CASSLSPTGELFF
>TRBV7-9|-|15|TRBJ1-5|few
TGTGCCAGCAGCTTAGGTACGCAGGGCAATCAGCCCCAGCATTTT
CASSLGTQGNQPQHF
>TRBV5-1|-|14|TRBJ2-7|-
TGCGCCAGCAGCTTGGCCAGCCCCTCGGACGAGCAGTACTTC
CASSLASPSDEQYF
>TRBV7-9|-|14|TRBJ1-2|-
TGTGCCAGCAGCTTTCTCGGGGACAAGGATGGCTACACCTTC
CASSFLGDKDGYTF
>TRBV6-1|TRBD1|19|TRBJ1-3|-
TGTGCCAGCAGTAAAGAGAAGCCGGGACAGGGTAAGGGTGGAAACACCATATATTTT
CASSKEKPGQGKGGNTIYF
>TRBV2|TRBD2|14|TRBJ2-1|once
TGTGCCAGGCGGACTAGCGGGGGGTTAAATGAGCAGTTCTTC
CARRTSGGLNEQFF
>TRBV6-5|-|14|TRBJ1-1|few
TGTGCCAGCAGTCTGGGACCAGGGGTCACTGAAGCTTTCTTT
CASSLGPGVTEAFF
>TRBV15|-|15|TRBJ1-2|-
TGTGCCACCAGCACCCACCGGGACGCCGAATATGGCTACACCTTC
CATSTHRDAEYGYTF
>TRBV19|-|14|TRBJ2-2|few
TGTGCCAGTAGTATCCTCTCGAACACCGGGGAGCTGTTTTTT
CASSILSNTGELFF
>TRBV19|-|15|TRBJ2-4|-
TGTGCCAGTAGTGAACAGGACGTGGGCAAAAACATTCAGTACTTC
CASSEQDVGKNIQYF
>TRBV5-1|-|12|TRBJ1-1|-
TGCGCCAGCAGTCTCCCGCACACTGAAGCTTTCTTT
CASSLPHTEAFF
>TRBV15|TRBD1|15|TRBJ2-7|-
TGTGCCACCAGCAGAGCCGGGACAGGGTTAAACGAGCAGTACTTC
CATSRAGTGLNEQYF
>TRBV7-9|-|15|TRBJ1-1|once
TGTGCCAGCAAGAGCAAGGAACGGCTGAACACTGAAGCTTTCTTT
CASKSKERLNTEAFF
>TRBV27|TRBD1|16|TRBJ1-6|-
TGTGCCAGCAGTTCCACCGGACAGGGCTATAATTCACCCCTCCACTTT
CASSSTGQGYNSPLHF
>TRBV4-2|-|16|TRBJ2-1|few
TGTGCCAGCAGCCAAGAAATTGGCCAGGGGTTCTATGAGCAGTTCTTC
CASSQEIGQGFYEQFF
>TRBV14|TRBD2|14|TRBJ2-7|-
TGTGCCAGCAGCCAGGTAGCGGGAGGGCCGAAGCAGTACTTC
CASSQVAGGPKQYF
>TRBV7-9|-|13|TRBJ2-3|-
TGTGCCAGCAGCCTCGGGAGCACAGATACGCAGTATTTT
CASSLGSTDTQYF
>TRBV30|-|16|TRBJ2-1|-
TGTGCCTGGAGTGTACCCCCCCGCGGCTCCTACAATGAGCAGTTCTTC
CAWSVPPRGSYNEQFF
>TRBV7-9|TRBD1|14|TRBJ2-1|-
TGTGCCGTCCGGAGGGACAGGGGGAACAATGAGCAGTTCTTC
CAVRRDRGNNEQFF
>TRBV7-3|-|14|TRBJ2-7|-
TGTGCCAGCAGCTTGGAACCGGGACAAAGGGAGCAGTACTTC
CASSLEPGQREQYF
>TRBV27|-|15|TRBJ2-1|-
TGTGCCAGCAGTCCTAACAGGGCGATAACGAATGAGCAGTTCTTC
CASSPNRAITNEQFF
>TRBV6-5|-|15|TRBJ2-2|-
TGTGCCAGCACCCCTAGACCCTTTAACACCGGGGAGCTGTTTTTT
CASTPRPFNTGELFF
>TRBV6-6|-|16|TRBJ1-1|once
TGTGCCAGCAGCCCGGGGACCGTGGGGAGAAGTTCTGAAGCTTTCTTT
CASSPGTVGRSSEAFF
>TRBV5-1|-|14|TRBJ1-1|-
TGCGCCAGCAGCCAGGACACTACGAACACTGAAGCTTTCTTT
CASSQDTTNTEAFF
>TRBV30|TRBD2|18|TRBJ2-3|-
TGTGCCTGGAGTGTGGCTGTCCTAGCGGGAGGGCAGAGGGATACGCAGTATTTT
CAWSVAVLAGGQRDTQYF
>TRBV10-2|TRBD1|12|TRBJ2-7|once
TGCGCCAGCAGTGTGACAGGGGGCGAGCAGTACTTC
CASSVTGGEQYF
>TRBV2|TRBD2|13|TRBJ2-1|few
TGTGCCAGCAGTAGCGGGACCTACAATGAGCAGTTCTTC
CASSSGTYNEQFF
>TRBV5-1|-|14|TRBJ2-1|-
TGCGCCAGCAGCCCGGAGACAGGATGGAATGAGCAGTTCTTC
CASSPETGWNEQFF
>TRBV7-9|-|14|TRBJ1-3|-
TGTGCCAGCAGCGAAACCAATACTGGAAACACCATATATTTT
CASSETNTGNTIYF
>TRBV12-5|TRBD1|15|TRBJ2-2|-
TGTGCTAGTGTTCCGGGACAGGGGCCTACCGGGGAGCTGTTTTTT
CASVPGQGPTGELFF
>TRBV27|-|12|TRBJ2-3|-
TGTGCCAGCAGTTTTGTTGGAGATACGCAGTATTTT
CASSFVGDTQYF
>TRBV19|TRBD1|15|TRBJ2-1|-
TGTGCCAGTAGTATAGGACAGGGGGCATTGAATGAGCAGTTCTTC
CASSIGQGALNEQFF
>TRBV6-5|TRBD1|15|TRBJ2-7|-
TGTGCCAGCAGTGTATGGACAGGGGCCTCCTACGAGCAGTACTTC
CASSVWTGASYEQYF
>TRBV2|-|13|TRBJ2-1|-
TGTGCCAGCAGTGATGGGCCGCGCCACGAGCAGTTCTTC
CASSDGPRHEQFF
>TRBV28|-|15|TRBJ1-1|once
TGTGCCAGCAGATATCAAGGGGGGTGGGGCACTGAAGCTTTCTTT
CASRYQGGWGTEAFF
>TRBV19|-|16|TRBJ1-3|-
TGTGCCAGTAGTATAGCGCGACTGCTCTCTGGAAACACCATATATTTT
CASSIARLLSGNTIYF
>TRBV7-2|TRBD2|15|TRBJ2-3|-
TGTGCCAGCACCCGTAGCGGGAGTGCGGCAGATACGCAGTATTTT
CASTRSGSAADTQYF
>TRBV30|-|11|TRBJ1-4|-
TGTGCCTGGAGTGCGGACGAAAAACTGTTTTTT
CAWSADEKLFF
>TRBV6-1|-|15|TRBJ1-4|-
TGTGCCAGCAGTGATCGAGGGGGAATAAGGGAAAAACTGTTTTTT
CASSDRGGIREKLFF
>TRBV7-3|-|14|TRBJ2-3|-
TGTGCCAGCAGCTTAAGAGCTAACACAGATACGCAGTATTTT
CASSLRANTDTQYF
>TRBV5-5|-|15|TRBJ1-4|-
TGTGCCAGCAGCTTGACAGCGAGTTTTAATGAAAAACTGTTTTTT
CASSLTASFNEKLFF
>TRBV5-1|TRBD2|18|TRBJ2-1|-
TGCGCCAGCAGCTTGGGAGTGGCACCGGCTAGCGGGAGTGGGGAGCAGTTCTTC
CASSLGVAPASGSGEQFF
>TRBV5-4|TRBD1|13|TRBJ1-2|few
TGTGCCAGCAGCTTCGACAGGGGCTATGGCTACACCTTC
CASSFDRGYGYTF
>TRBV6-5|-|13|TRBJ1-5|-
TGTGCCAGCAGTTACGATTTGTATGACACCCAGCATTTT
CASSYDLYDTQHF
>TRBV2|-|10|TRBJ2-5|-
TGTGCCAGCAGAGTCGAGGACCAGTACTTC
CASRVEDQYF